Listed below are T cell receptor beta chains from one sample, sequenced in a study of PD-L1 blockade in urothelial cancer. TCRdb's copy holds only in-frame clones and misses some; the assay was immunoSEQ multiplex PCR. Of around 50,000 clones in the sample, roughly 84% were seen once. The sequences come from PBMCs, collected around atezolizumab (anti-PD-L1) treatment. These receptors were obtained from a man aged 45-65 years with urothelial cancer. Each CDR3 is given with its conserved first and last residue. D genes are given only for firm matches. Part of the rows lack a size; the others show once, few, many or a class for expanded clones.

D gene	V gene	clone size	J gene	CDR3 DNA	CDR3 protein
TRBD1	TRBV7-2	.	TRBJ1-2	TGTGCCAGCAGCCCGCCGGGACAGGGGTTTCATATCTATGGCTACACCTTC	CASSPPGQGFHIYGYTF
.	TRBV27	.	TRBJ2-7	TGTGCCAGCAGCCTTCGCCGACAGGACGAGCAGTACTTC	CASSLRRQDEQYF
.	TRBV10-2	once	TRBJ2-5	TGCGCCAGCAGCCCGGGGGGCATAGAGACCCAGTACTTC	CASSPGGIETQYF
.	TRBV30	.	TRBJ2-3	TGTGCCTGGAGACAGGGATTTGGCACAGATACGCAGTATTTT	CAWRQGFGTDTQYF
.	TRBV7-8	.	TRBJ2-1	TGTGCCAGCAGCCCATTCAGTAGCGCTATGGATGAGCAGTTCTTC	CASSPFSSAMDEQFF
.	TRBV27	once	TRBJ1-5	TGTGCCAGCAGTCCTTCCCGCGGCAGGGGTTGGAGCAATCAGCCCCAGCATTTT	CASSPSRGRGWSNQPQHF
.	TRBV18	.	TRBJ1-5	TGTGCCAGCTCAGCAGCCCAGGATAGCAATCAGCCCCAGCATTTT	CASSAAQDSNQPQHF
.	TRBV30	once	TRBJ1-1	TGTGCCTGGGACGACAGTAACACTGAAGCTTTCTTT	CAWDDSNTEAFF
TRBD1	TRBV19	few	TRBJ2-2	TGTGCCAGTAGTGGGACAGGGAGGACCGGGGAGCTGTTTTTT	CASSGTGRTGELFF
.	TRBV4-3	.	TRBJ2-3	TGCGCCAGCAGCCAACAAACGGGAGGGGGCAACACAGATACGCAGTATTTT	CASSQQTGGGNTDTQYF
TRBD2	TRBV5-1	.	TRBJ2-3	TGCGCCAGCAGCCACGCTGGGGGGGGAAAAACAGATACGCAGTATTTT	CASSHAGGGKTDTQYF
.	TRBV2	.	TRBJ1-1	TGTGCCAGACTGGAGAGCACTGAAGCTTTCTTT	CARLESTEAFF
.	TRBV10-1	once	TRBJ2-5	TGCGCCAGCAGTGAGCACGGGGGTCCCCAAGAGACCCAGTACTTC	CASSEHGGPQETQYF
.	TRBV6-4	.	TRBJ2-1	TGTGCCAGCAGTGACTCGGCGGGGGCTAGGGATGAGCAGTTCTTC	CASSDSAGARDEQFF
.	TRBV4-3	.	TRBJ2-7	TGCGCCAGCAGCCCCGGGGGCGAGCAGTACTTC	CASSPGGEQYF
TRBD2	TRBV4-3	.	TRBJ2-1	TGCGCCAGCAGCCAAGACTACGGGACTAGCGGGCCGGGGGCCTACAATGAGCAGTTCTTC	CASSQDYGTSGPGAYNEQFF
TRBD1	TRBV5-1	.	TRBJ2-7	TGCGCCAGCAGCTCGGAGACAGGGAGTACCTACGAGCAGTACTTC	CASSSETGSTYEQYF
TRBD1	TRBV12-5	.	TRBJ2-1	TGTGCTAGTGGATCCTACCGGGACAGGGGACACAATGAGCAGTTCTTC	CASGSYRDRGHNEQFF
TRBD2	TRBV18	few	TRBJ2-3	TGTGCCAGCTCAGGACTAGCGGGTATAGATACGCAGTATTTT	CASSGLAGIDTQYF
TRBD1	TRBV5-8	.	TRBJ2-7	TGTGCCAGCAGCCCGGGGACAGGGTGGTACGAGCAGTACTTC	CASSPGTGWYEQYF
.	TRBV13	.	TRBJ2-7	TGTGCCAGCAGGGGTACTAAAGGCGAGCAGTACTTC	CASRGTKGEQYF
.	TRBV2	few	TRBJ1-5	TGTGCCAGCAGTGAAAATGACATAGTTAGCAATCAGCCCCAGCATTTT	CASSENDIVSNQPQHF
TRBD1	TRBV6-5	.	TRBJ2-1	TGTGCCAGCAGCCCCGACAGGGGCCCCCAGAATGAGCAGTTCTTC	CASSPDRGPQNEQFF
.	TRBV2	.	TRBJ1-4	TGTGCCAGCAGCGGAGGGATGCGGAATGAAAAACTGTTTTTT	CASSGGMRNEKLFF
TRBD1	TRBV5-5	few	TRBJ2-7	TGTGCCAGCAGCTCGGGGACAGGGGGTTTTACCTATACCCACGAGCAGTACTTC	CASSSGTGGFTYTHEQYF
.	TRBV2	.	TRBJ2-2	TGTGCCAGCAGGGGGGACTTCAACACCGGGGAGCTGTTTTTT	CASRGDFNTGELFF
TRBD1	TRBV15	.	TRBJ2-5	TGTGCCACCAGCACCGGGACAGGGGGGGAGACCCAGTACTTC	CATSTGTGGETQYF
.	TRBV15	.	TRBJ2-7	TGTGCCACCAGCAGAGATAAGGACAGAAAAAACTACGAGCAGTACTTC	CATSRDKDRKNYEQYF
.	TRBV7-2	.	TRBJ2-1	TGTGCCAGCGGGTCGGCAGGGTTTTACAATGAGCAGTTCTTC	CASGSAGFYNEQFF
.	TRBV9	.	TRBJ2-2	TGTGCCAGCAGCGGACAAGACAGGCCGAACACCGGGGAGCTGTTTTTT	CASSGQDRPNTGELFF
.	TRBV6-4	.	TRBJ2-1	TGTGCCAGCAGTGCCGGGGGTACCTACAATGAGCAGTTCTTC	CASSAGGTYNEQFF
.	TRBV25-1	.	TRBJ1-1	TGTGCCAGCACCTGGGGTTCGGGTAGCGCTGAAGCTTTCTTT	CASTWGSGSAEAFF
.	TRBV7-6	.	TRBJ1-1	TGTGCCAGCAGCCTCCTACAGGGTCAATACACTGAAGCTTTCTTT	CASSLLQGQYTEAFF
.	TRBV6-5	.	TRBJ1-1	TGTGCCAGCAGTTACTTCTTGAGGCAGGGCGGCACTGAAGCTTTCTTT	CASSYFLRQGGTEAFF
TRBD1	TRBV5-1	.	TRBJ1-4	TGCGCCAGCAGCCCCGACACAGGGGGGGGGAAAAAACTGTTTTTT	CASSPDTGGGKKLFF
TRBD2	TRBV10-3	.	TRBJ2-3	TGTGCCATCAGCCCGGGACTAGCTAGCACAGATACGCAGTATTTT	CAISPGLASTDTQYF
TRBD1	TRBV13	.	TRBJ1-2	TGTGCCAGCAGCCAGAACAGGGGAAGGAATGGCTACACCTTC	CASSQNRGRNGYTF
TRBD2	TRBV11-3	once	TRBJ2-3	TGTGCCAGCAGCTTCAACGGGAGGACAGATACGCAGTATTTT	CASSFNGRTDTQYF
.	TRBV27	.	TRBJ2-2	TGTGCCAGCAGTTTGTACAGGGGGGGGACCGGGGAGCTGTTTTTT	CASSLYRGGTGELFF
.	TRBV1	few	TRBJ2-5	TGCACCAGCAGCCAAGATCAGTTCCAAGAGACCCAGTACTTC	CTSSQDQFQETQYF
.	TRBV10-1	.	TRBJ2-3	TGCGCCAGCAGTGAGACATTTGGCCCGGATACGCAGTATTTT	CASSETFGPDTQYF
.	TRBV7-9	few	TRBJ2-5	TGTGCCAGCAAGCGATTAACTACGGCGGAGACCCAGTACTTC	CASKRLTTAETQYF
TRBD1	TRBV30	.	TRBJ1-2	TGTGCCTGGAGTACAGGGGCAGCTAACTATGGCTACACCTTC	CAWSTGAANYGYTF
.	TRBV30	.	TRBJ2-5	TGTGCCTGGAGTAGGGGCCAAGAGACCCAGTACTTC	CAWSRGQETQYF
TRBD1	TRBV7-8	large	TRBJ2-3	TGTGCCAGCAGCTTAGGGACAGGGCAGGCAGATACGCAGTATTTT	CASSLGTGQADTQYF
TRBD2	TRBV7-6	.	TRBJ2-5	TGTGCCAGCAGCGGATCGGGCGGGAGGGGAGGAGAGACCCAGTACTTC	CASSGSGGRGGETQYF
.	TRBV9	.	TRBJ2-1	TGTGCCAGCAGCGTAGTATGGGACTGGGACTTACCCTACAATGAGCAGTTCTTC	CASSVVWDWDLPYNEQFF
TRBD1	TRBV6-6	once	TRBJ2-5	TGTGCCAGCAGAAGGGACAGTCAAGAGACCCAGTACTTC	CASRRDSQETQYF
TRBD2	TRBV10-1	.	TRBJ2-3	TGCGCCAGCTCGTGGACTAGCGGGGGTCCAGATACGCAGTATTTT	CASSWTSGGPDTQYF
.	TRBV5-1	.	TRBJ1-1	TGCGCCAGCGGCGACAGTCCTATTGAAGCTTTCTTT	CASGDSPIEAFF
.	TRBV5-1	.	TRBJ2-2	TGCGCCAGCACCCCGACTGGGAACACCGGGGAGCTGTTTTTT	CASTPTGNTGELFF
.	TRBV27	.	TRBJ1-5	TGTGCCAGCAGTCCAACCATGGATTCGGTGGGGGCGTTTCAGCCCCAGCATTTT	CASSPTMDSVGAFQPQHF
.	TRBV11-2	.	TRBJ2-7	TGTGCCAGCCGGACCCTGGGGGGGCGTCTCCGCTACGAGCAGTACTTC	CASRTLGGRLRYEQYF
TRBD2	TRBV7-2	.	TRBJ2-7	TGTGCCAGCAGCTTTTCTTTGGCAGGGACTAGGAACGAGCAGTACTTC	CASSFSLAGTRNEQYF
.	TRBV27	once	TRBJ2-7	TGTGCCAGCAACCCCCGGGGATCCTACGAGCAGTACTTC	CASNPRGSYEQYF
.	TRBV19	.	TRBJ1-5	TGTGCCAGTAGTATATTGGACAGCTATCAGCCCCAGCATTTT	CASSILDSYQPQHF
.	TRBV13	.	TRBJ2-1	TGTGCCAGCAGCTTAGCCATGCTTCAGGGTGGAGACTACAATGAGCAGTTCTTC	CASSLAMLQGGDYNEQFF
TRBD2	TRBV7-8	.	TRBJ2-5	TGTGCCAGCAGCTTCGCGGGGGGCCTTGAGACCCAGTACTTC	CASSFAGGLETQYF
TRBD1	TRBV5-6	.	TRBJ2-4	TGTGCCAGCAGCTACAGGGGATCTGGAGCTTTCGGCAAAAACATTCAGTACTTC	CASSYRGSGAFGKNIQYF
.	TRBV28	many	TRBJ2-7	TGTGCCAGCAGCCCGGGAAGGGACGAGCAGTACTTC	CASSPGRDEQYF